This T cell receptor (beta chain) is drawn from a study of T cells in Graves' hyperthyroidism and ophthalmopathy. At the level of the study: Before any treatment, at initial diagnosis, peripheral blood was collected. Findings and caveats of the study: Ophthalmopathy, as predicted by the model, came a median approximately 5.9 months after the prediction.

With duration under 3 months, ophthalmopathy was active: Clinical Activity Score at least 3, NOSPECS at least 4. 8.5 to 10 ml of fresh peripheral blood supplied the PBMCs. Only a few counts were recorded for this clonotype. Its antigen is currently unknown. Using RNA transcripts as the source, TCR beta CDR3 regions were amplified. When the TCR CDR3 underwent first-round RT-PCR, the HTBI primer set was used. Via MiXCR, TCRdb re-called the multiplex PCR reads, giving one row per CDR3 protein. The table records about 270,000 distinct CDR3 sequences, 22% of them present only once. This receptor was identified in a man aged 25 to 40 with Graves' ophthalmopathy. What was sequenced was blood.

The CDR3 coding sequence is TGTGCCTGGAGATCAGCAGGCCTCTTCTTCGGGGGCTACACCTTC. Translation: CAWRSAGLFFGGYTF. The rearrangement links TRBV30 to TRBJ1-2, with D uncertain. In germline, CDR1 is GTSNPN, CDR2 SVGIG (reference sequence). V was pared by 3 bases and J by 8 bases, with 22 bases between. The CDR3 has 15 amino acids.